Below are 21 T cell receptor beta chains sequenced from a single sample in a study of vaccination and CD4 T cells after COVID-19. No antigen is known for these receptors. Regarding treatment: roughly nine-day PBMC culture with coronavirus spike peptide pools or control peptides (ViraFEST assay). Cultured CD4+ T cell DNA underwent sequencing with the Oncomine TCR Beta short-read assay. Each CDR3 protein is one row after TCRdb ran MiXCR on the PCR reads. The data hold about 11,000 distinct CDR3 sequences, with approximately 80% observed a single time. Material for sequencing was CD4+ T cells from blood, cultured in vitro. All receptors come from a human donor who had recovered from COVID-19.

The V and J genes are TRBV7-7 and TRBJ1-1; D is undetermined. Germline CDR1 is SSHAT and CDR2 is FNYEAQ (reference sequence). V was clipped by 11 bases and J by 1 base, with 17 bases between them. The CDR3 extends over 14 amino acids. The CDR3 reads CAVRPGSQNTEAFF. The CDR3 nucleotides are TGTGCCGTAAGGCCGGGCAGCCAGAACACTGAAGCTTTCTTT. Full variable domain (remainder filled in from reference TRBV7-7 and TRBJ1-1): GAGVSQSPRYKVTKRGQDVTLRCDPISSHATLYWYQQALGQGPEFLTYFNYEAQPDKSGLPSDRFSAERPEGSISTLTIQRTEQRDSAMYRCAVRPGSQNTEAFFGQGTRLTVV.

The rearrangement uses TRBV20-1 and TRBJ1-1; D is possibly TRBD1 (6 bases). The CDR3 length is 18 residues. The V gene's germline CDR1 is DFQATT and CDR2 SNEGSKA (reference sequence). Trimming removed 5 bases from V and 3 bases from J, with 28 bases in between. This CDR3 reads CSAGTPGALRGRDTEAFF. DNA of the CDR3: TGCAGTGCTGGAACCCCAGGGGCGCTAAGGGGTCGGGACACTGAAGCTTTCTTT.

The DNA for the CDR3 is TGTGCCAGCAGACGGGACAGGGAGGACGGCTACACCTTC. As protein: CASRRDREDGYTF. The chain carries TRBV6-1 and TRBJ1-2; TRBD1 agrees at 9 bases. With V trimmed by 6 bases and J by 8 bases, 7 bases remained unmatched. The CDR3 consists of 13 residues. Per germline, CDR1 MNHNS and CDR2 SASEGT.

This clonotype was observed a handful of times. The V and J genes are TRBV20-1 and TRBJ1-5; no firm D call. Per germline, CDR1 DFQATT and CDR2 SNEGSKA (reference sequence). This CDR3 has 11 amino acids. The germline V and J ends were trimmed by 2 bases and 6 bases, with 5 bases remaining between them. The CDR3 spells CSARRGQPQHF. The DNA for the CDR3 is TGCAGTGCTAGACGAGGTCAGCCCCAGCATTTT.

V usage is TRBV19 and J usage is TRBJ2-7, with no clear D. Germline CDR1 is LNHDA and CDR2 is SQIVND (reference sequence). Trimming shortened V by 8 bases and J by 7 bases, and 15 bases separated the two germline ends. The CDR3 has 12 amino acids. The DNA of the CDR3 is TGTGCCAGTGCCACGGGCGGTGTGGAGCAGTACTTC. Its protein product is CASATGGVEQYF.

The sample holds a few counts of this clonotype. The chain couples TRBV19 to TRBJ1-5; 12 nucleotides line up with TRBD1. Losses at the gene ends were 7 bases for V and 7 bases for J; bases not matched to a gene: 11. Germline assignment: CDR1 LNHDA and CDR2 SQIVND (reference sequence). There are 16 residues in the CDR3. The CDR3 DNA is TGTGCCAGTAACCCATGGGACAGGGGGCGAGAACAGCCCCAGCATTTT. Amino acid sequence: CASNPWDRGREQPQHF.

This clonotype was recorded only once. It is unclear where the CDR3 begins or ends on the DNA, so no DNA is shown, and the CDR3 is as TCRdb lists it. The genes are TRBV7-2 and TRBJ2-1; the table's D call, TRBD1, has no DNA check behind it. The CDR3 length equals 24 residues, ends included. Germline CDR1 SGHTA, CDR2 FQGNSA. CDR3: CASTNQTSMYLCASRGTGLSEQFF.

This clonotype appeared a single time. This chain connects TRBV15 to TRBJ1-1; no reliable D call. Germline V gene sequence: CDR1 LNHNV, CDR2 YYDKDF (reference sequence). The CDR3 spans 13 residues. The germline V and J ends were trimmed by 3 bases and 6 bases, with 11 bases remaining between them. The CDR3 DNA follows: TGTGCCACCAGCAGCCGCCCCGTCGCTGAAGCTTTCTTT. Translated: CATSSRPVAEAFF. Filled out from reference TRBV15 and TRBJ1-1, the complete variable domain reads DAMVIQNPRYQVTQFGKPVTLSCSQTLNHNVMYWYQQKSSQAPKLLFHYYDKDFNNEADTPDNFQSRRPNTSFCFLDIRSPGLGDTAMYLCATSSRPVAEAFFGQGTRLTVV.

The chain links TRBV7-6 to TRBJ2-1, with 9 bases that match TRBD2. Germline CDR1 is SGHVS and CDR2 is FNYEAQ. The trim removed 3 bases at V and 10 bases at J, leaving 7 bases unmatched. CDR3 length equals 14 residues. As DNA, the CDR3 is TGTGCCAGCAGCTTCGGGGGACTAGCTGGGGAGCAGTTCTTC. Translating gives CASSFGGLAGEQFF.

CDR3 in DNA: TGCAGTGCTAGAGATCCCCCGAACACTGAAGCTTTCTTT. Translated, it gives CSARDPPNTEAFF. The chain carries TRBV20-1 and TRBJ1-1, with D unclear. V lost 0 bases and J 1 base, leaving 6 bases between the germline ends. The CDR3 sequence is 13 residues long. Germline V gene sequence: CDR1 DFQATT, CDR2 SNEGSKA (reference sequence).

The chain recombines TRBV20-1 with TRBJ1-6, with 7 bases aligning to TRBD1. Trimming took 2 bases from V and 10 from J; bases not matched to a gene: 8. The length of the CDR3 is 14 residues. Germline CDR1 is DFQATT and CDR2 is SNEGSKA (reference sequence). The CDR3 DNA reads as TGCAGTGCTAGACCGGGACAGACAAACTCACCCCTCCACTTT. Protein sequence: CSARPGQTNSPLHF.

V and J are TRBV24-1 and TRBJ2-3, with D possibly being TRBD1 or TRBD2 (5 bases each). Germline V gene sequence: CDR1 KGHDR, CDR2 SFDVKD. Trimming cost V 8 bases and J 1 base, with 21 bases left between them. The CDR3 contains 17 residues. Written as DNA, the CDR3 is TGTGCCACCAATTCGGGGCAGCCCTACAAGGGCACAGATACGCAGTATTTT. This codes for CATNSGQPYKGTDTQYF.

The V call is TRBV20-1, the J call TRBJ2-7; D unresolved. V lost 3 bases and J lost 5, with 11 bases in between. There are 12 residues in the CDR3. The germline V gene has CDR1 DFQATT and CDR2 SNEGSKA (reference sequence). CDR3 amino acids: CSASQAANEQYF. For the CDR3, the DNA is TGCAGTGCTAGTCAGGCAGCCAACGAGCAGTACTTC.

The chain has TRBV6-2 or TRBV6-3 and TRBJ1-1; possible D gene TRBD1, 6 bases. Germline CDR1 and CDR2: MNHEY and SVGEGT. Deletions cut 3 bases from V and 4 bases from J, with 9 bases between. The CDR3 has 13 amino acids. DNA of the CDR3: TGTGCCAGCAGTTATGTAGGGGGCACTGAAGCTTTCTTT. Its translation is CASSYVGGTEAFF.

V is TRBV20-1 and J is TRBJ2-7, with TRBD1 identical over 8 bases. V shed 4 bases and J 4 bases; nucleotides not matched to a gene: 6. The CDR3 is 13 residues long. Per germline, CDR1 DFQATT and CDR2 SNEGSKA (reference sequence). The CDR3 sequence is CSATGQAFYEQYF. CDR3 nucleotides: TGCAGTGCTACGGGACAGGCCTTTTACGAGCAGTACTTC.

Only a few counts were recorded for this clonotype. V is TRBV27 and J is TRBJ1-5, with 7 bases fitting TRBD1. Germline V gene data show CDR1 as MNHEY and CDR2 as SMNVEV (reference sequence). Unmatched junction bases numbered 11, after V lost 3 bases and J lost 3 bases. The CDR3 spans 17 residues. CDR3 protein: CASSFAGQIVHNQPQHF. For the CDR3, the DNA is TGTGCCAGCAGTTTCGCGGGACAGATAGTCCACAATCAGCCCCAGCATTTT.

This chain links TRBV19 with TRBJ2-5, with D possibly called TRBD1 or TRBD2 (5 bases each). CDR3 length: 14 amino acids. Per germline, CDR1 LNHDA and CDR2 SQIVND (reference sequence). V shed 3 bases and J shed 8 bases, with 16 bases lying between them. The CDR3 spells CASSMDGTRRTQYF. CDR3 DNA sequence: TGTGCCAGTAGTATGGACGGGACGCGACGTACCCAGTACTTC.

This chain links TRBV9 with TRBJ1-1; D possibly corresponds to TRBD1 (5 bases). The germline V gene encodes CDR1 SGDLS and CDR2 YYNGEE. This CDR3 has 14 amino acids. V was shortened by 0 bases and J by 1 base, with 7 bases between the two germline ends. CDR3 coding DNA: TGTGCCAGCAGCGTAGAGCAGGGGAACACTGAAGCTTTCTTT. Residues: CASSVEQGNTEAFF.

The V call is TRBV29-1, the J call TRBJ1-2, with D tentatively TRBD1 (6 bases). Per germline, CDR1 SQVTM and CDR2 ANQGSEA. V was pared by 7 bases and J by 5 bases, with 17 bases between. This CDR3 has 13 residues. CDR3 loop: CSAGTGQTYGYTF. The CDR3, as DNA: TGCAGCGCCGGAACGGGACAAACATATGGCTACACCTTC.

This clonotype was seen a handful of times. This chain connects TRBV7-2 to TRBJ1-1; no definite D call. The germline V gene has CDR1 SGHTA and CDR2 FQGNSA. The CDR3 is 13 amino acids. V was cut by 1 base and J by 9 bases, with 12 bases left in between. CDR3 nucleotides: TGTGCCAGCAGCTTAGAAGTCGGCAGGCAAGCTTTCTTT. This codes for CASSLEVGRQAFF.

CDR3 bases: TGCAGTGCTAGAGACGGGGGGAGGGGCTCCCAGTACTTC. Translated: CSARDGGRGSQYF. The chain carries TRBV20-1 and TRBJ2-5, with 7 bases lining up with TRBD2. The CDR3 totals 13 residues. J lost 9 bases, V lost 0 bases, and 7 bases had no gene match. Germline V CDR1 and CDR2: DFQATT, SNEGSKA (reference sequence).